This T cell receptor beta chain comes out of a study of a mutant IDH1 vaccine in newly diagnosed glioma. Study-level information: Treated patients had a mean age of approximately 40 years and a sex split that was roughly 60% male and 37.5% female.

Libraries were prepared by immunoSEQ multiplex PCR; TCRdb keeps only in-frame clonotypes and omits some of them. The data show some 87,000 clones, about 81% seen once. Time point: week 47, end of study. Each dose delivered 300 ug of mutant IDH1 20-mer peptide subcutaneously with imiquimod. Tumors from donors were new WHO grade 3 or 4 IDH1-mutant astrocytomas with ATRX loss. The CDR3 spans 16 residues. The V and J ends lost 3 bases and 0 bases respectively, with 13 bases between them. Germline V CDR1 and CDR2: SGHNT, YYREEE (reference sequence). On this clone: Its target is not known.

This TCR derives from a man aged 35-49 years with glioma. Sample: PBMCs, taken from a glioma patient whose treatment included an IDH1 peptide vaccine. This sequence joins TRBV5-4 and TRBJ2-1, with D unresolved. CDR3 nucleotides: TGTGCCAGCAGCTCGAATCGACTGAGCTCCTACAATGAGCAGTTCTTC. Translated, it gives CASSSNRLSSYNEQFF.